This TCR beta chain was sequenced in a study of control samples from healthy donors and cancer patients. The V end was cut by 3 bases, the J end by 7 bases, with 13 bases between. This CDR3 region has 15 residues. In germline, CDR1 is LNHDA, CDR2 SQIVND (reference sequence). TCRdb keeps only in-frame clones here, not all; method: immunoSEQ multiplex PCR. The sample consists of over 150,000 clones, roughly 94% of them appearing once. The genes are TRBV19 and TRBJ1-6; D gene uncertain. The sequencing input was PBMCs. This receptor was identified in a man aged 55 to 69 with colorectal cancer. The DNA for the CDR3 is TGTGCCAGTAGTATGGGGTTTCGGGGAAATTCACCCCTCCACTTT. Its protein is CASSMGFRGNSPLHF.